This TCR beta chain was recovered during a study of T cell changes during pregnancy in multiple sclerosis. TCRdb keeps only in-frame clones here, not all; method: immunoSEQ multiplex PCR. The profile shows 75,000 to 80,000 clones, approximately 92% of them singletons. Trimming removed 1 base from V and 8 bases from J, with 9 bases in between. Germline values: CDR1 SGHTA, CDR2 FQGNSA. The CDR3 loop spans 13 amino acids. The chain couples TRBV7-2 to TRBJ1-5; D may be TRBD1 (6 bases). The receptor was derived from a female donor in good health, enrolled as a control in a pregnancy study. The starting material was peripheral blood, obtained in the second trimester of pregnancy. CDR3 loop: CASSLGAGEPQHF. CDR3 sequence (DNA): TGTGCCAGCAGCTTAGGGGCAGGGGAGCCCCAGCATTTT.